This is a list of T cell receptor beta chains from one sample in a study of blood T cell repertoires in COVID-19. The repertoire was sequenced with immunoSEQ multiplex PCR; TCRdb's copy has only in-frame clones and lacks some. Of 130,000 or so clones listed, 85% to 90% are singletons. The source material was peripheral blood. The receptors come from a woman aged 60-75 years with acute or convalescent COVID-19. CDR3s include the opening cysteine and the closing phenylalanine or tryptophan. Fields, in order: clone size, D gene, CDR3 length, J gene, V gene, CDR3 DNA, CDR3 protein. A D gene is named only where the DNA matches it firmly. The size entry is marked missing in some rows and otherwise reads once, few, many or a size class.

clone size: NA; D gene: NA; CDR3 length: 18; J gene: TRBJ1-3; V gene: TRBV7-8; CDR3 DNA: TGTGCCAGCAGCTTAGCGTATACGGAGGGGCCCTCTGGAAACACCATATATTTT; CDR3 protein: CASSLAYTEGPSGNTIYF
clone size: NA; D gene: NA; CDR3 length: 16; J gene: TRBJ2-2; V gene: TRBV18; CDR3 DNA: TGTGCCAGCTCACCCACTCGGGGTACCAACACCGGGGAGCTGTTTTTT; CDR3 protein: CASSPTRGTNTGELFF
clone size: NA; D gene: TRBD2; CDR3 length: 17; J gene: TRBJ2-3; V gene: TRBV7-7; CDR3 DNA: TGTGCTAGCAGCTCCGGACTAGCGGGGGGAGCCACAGATACGCAGTATTTT; CDR3 protein: CASSSGLAGGATDTQYF
clone size: NA; D gene: TRBD2; CDR3 length: 15; J gene: TRBJ2-1; V gene: TRBV27; CDR3 DNA: TGTGCCAGCAGTTCTAGCGGGGGGGCCCACAATGAGCAGTTCTTC; CDR3 protein: CASSSSGGAHNEQFF
clone size: NA; D gene: TRBD2; CDR3 length: 16; J gene: TRBJ2-3; V gene: TRBV6-1; CDR3 DNA: TGTGCCAGCAGTGTCCTTAGCGGGGGGGCAGGAGATACGCAGTATTTT; CDR3 protein: CASSVLSGGAGDTQYF
clone size: once; D gene: NA; CDR3 length: 16; J gene: TRBJ1-5; V gene: TRBV28; CDR3 DNA: TGTGCCAGCAGTTTGTCGACAGGTCATAGCAATCAGCCCCAGCATTTT; CDR3 protein: CASSLSTGHSNQPQHF
clone size: NA; D gene: TRBD1; CDR3 length: 13; J gene: TRBJ1-6; V gene: TRBV25-1; CDR3 DNA: TGTGCCAGTTCGGGACAGCCCAATTCACCCCTCCACTTT; CDR3 protein: CASSGQPNSPLHF
clone size: NA; D gene: TRBD1; CDR3 length: 12; J gene: TRBJ2-1; V gene: TRBV29-1; CDR3 DNA: TGCATGTGGACAGGGGTATACAATGAGCAGTTCTTC; CDR3 protein: CMWTGVYNEQFF
clone size: NA; D gene: NA; CDR3 length: 13; J gene: TRBJ1-5; V gene: TRBV11-3; CDR3 DNA: TGTGCCAGCAGCTCCGGAGGGGCGACGCCCCAGCATTTT; CDR3 protein: CASSSGGATPQHF
clone size: NA; D gene: NA; CDR3 length: 12; J gene: TRBJ1-2; V gene: TRBV2; CDR3 DNA: TGTGCCAGTAGACAGTGGAACTATGGCTACACCTTC; CDR3 protein: CASRQWNYGYTF
clone size: NA; D gene: NA; CDR3 length: 16; J gene: TRBJ2-1; V gene: TRBV6-4; CDR3 DNA: TGTGCCAGCAGTGACTCGAAAAGCGTATCATACAATGAGCAGTTCTTC; CDR3 protein: CASSDSKSVSYNEQFF
clone size: NA; D gene: TRBD1; CDR3 length: 14; J gene: TRBJ1-2; V gene: TRBV24-1; CDR3 DNA: TGTGCCACCAGTGCAGGCGACAGGGACTATGGCTACACCTTC; CDR3 protein: CATSAGDRDYGYTF
clone size: NA; D gene: TRBD2; CDR3 length: 15; J gene: TRBJ2-1; V gene: TRBV6-5; CDR3 DNA: TGTGCCAGCATTCCCAGCGGGGGGGACCACAATGAGCAGTTCTTC; CDR3 protein: CASIPSGGDHNEQFF
clone size: once; D gene: NA; CDR3 length: 12; J gene: TRBJ1-3; V gene: TRBV7-2; CDR3 DNA: TGTGCCAGCAGCTTCGGGGGAAACACCATATATTTT; CDR3 protein: CASSFGGNTIYF
clone size: many; D gene: NA; CDR3 length: 11; J gene: TRBJ2-7; V gene: TRBV11-3; CDR3 DNA: TGTGCCAGCAGCTTCCGAGGAGAGCAGTACTTC; CDR3 protein: CASSFRGEQYF
clone size: NA; D gene: NA; CDR3 length: 14; J gene: TRBJ1-2; V gene: TRBV7-9; CDR3 DNA: TGTGCCAGCAAGGCGGTGACCGTTAACTATGGCTACACCTTC; CDR3 protein: CASKAVTVNYGYTF
clone size: NA; D gene: TRBD1; CDR3 length: 14; J gene: TRBJ1-1; V gene: TRBV28; CDR3 DNA: TGTGCCAGCACCGAATCTGACAGGGGATCTGAAGCTTTCTTT; CDR3 protein: CASTESDRGSEAFF
clone size: NA; D gene: NA; CDR3 length: 15; J gene: TRBJ2-3; V gene: TRBV10-2; CDR3 DNA: TGCGCCAGCAGCAGACTACGACCGAGCACAGATACGCAGTATTTT; CDR3 protein: CASSRLRPSTDTQYF
clone size: NA; D gene: NA; CDR3 length: 15; J gene: TRBJ1-4; V gene: TRBV12-1; CDR3 DNA: TGTGCCAGCAGAATTGCCGGGACAGGGGAAGAAAAACTGTTTTTT; CDR3 protein: CASRIAGTGEEKLFF
clone size: NA; D gene: TRBD2; CDR3 length: 16; J gene: TRBJ2-2; V gene: TRBV4-3; CDR3 DNA: TGCGCCAGCAGCCAGACTAGCGGGGGGAACACCGGGGAGCTGTTTTTT; CDR3 protein: CASSQTSGGNTGELFF
clone size: NA; D gene: TRBD2; CDR3 length: 16; J gene: TRBJ2-1; V gene: TRBV24-1; CDR3 DNA: TGTGCCACCAGTGCCAGCACGGGGGGGGTATGGGATGAGCAGTTCTTC; CDR3 protein: CATSASTGGVWDEQFF
clone size: NA; D gene: NA; CDR3 length: 13; J gene: TRBJ2-3; V gene: TRBV30; CDR3 DNA: TGTGCCTGGAGTGTACTAGAAGCTAGAACGCAGTATTTT; CDR3 protein: CAWSVLEARTQYF
clone size: NA; D gene: TRBD1; CDR3 length: 14; J gene: TRBJ2-7; V gene: TRBV5-1; CDR3 DNA: TGCGCCAGCAGCTGGGGGACAGGGGGCTACGAGCAGTACTTC; CDR3 protein: CASSWGTGGYEQYF
clone size: NA; D gene: TRBD1; CDR3 length: 15; J gene: TRBJ1-2; V gene: TRBV5-1; CDR3 DNA: TGCGCCAGCAGTTCAGCGGGACAGGGCCACTATGGCTACACCTTC; CDR3 protein: CASSSAGQGHYGYTF
clone size: NA; D gene: NA; CDR3 length: 16; J gene: TRBJ1-2; V gene: TRBV11-3; CDR3 DNA: TGTGCCAGCAGCTTAGATGGGGGAGGGCCGCATTATGGCTACACCTTC; CDR3 protein: CASSLDGGGPHYGYTF
clone size: NA; D gene: TRBD2; CDR3 length: 17; J gene: TRBJ2-3; V gene: TRBV13; CDR3 DNA: TGTGCCAGCAGCTTGGTTAGCGGGGGGGCGCGCGCAGATACGCAGTATTTT; CDR3 protein: CASSLVSGGARADTQYF
clone size: few; D gene: TRBD2; CDR3 length: 15; J gene: TRBJ2-1; V gene: TRBV3-1/TRBV3-2; CDR3 DNA: TGTGCCAGCAGCCATAGCGGGGGGGGCTACAATGAGCAGTTCTTC; CDR3 protein: CASSHSGGGYNEQFF
clone size: NA; D gene: NA; CDR3 length: 14; J gene: TRBJ1-2; V gene: TRBV5-1; CDR3 DNA: TGCGCCAGCAGCTTGGGCGATGCTAACTATGGCTACACCTTC; CDR3 protein: CASSLGDANYGYTF
clone size: NA; D gene: NA; CDR3 length: 19; J gene: TRBJ2-1; V gene: TRBV21-1; CDR3 DNA: TGTGCCAGCAGCAAAGCCCTGATGGCGGGGGGGGACGTCTACAATGAGCAGTTCTTC; CDR3 protein: CASSKALMAGGDVYNEQFF
clone size: NA; D gene: NA; CDR3 length: 13; J gene: TRBJ1-5; V gene: TRBV6-6; CDR3 DNA: TGTGCCAGCAGCTGGGACACTAATCAGCCCCAGCATTTT; CDR3 protein: CASSWDTNQPQHF
clone size: NA; D gene: TRBD2; CDR3 length: 15; J gene: TRBJ2-3; V gene: TRBV5-6; CDR3 DNA: TGTGCCAGCAGCTTGGGTAGCGGGGGCACAGATACGCAGTATTTT; CDR3 protein: CASSLGSGGTDTQYF
clone size: NA; D gene: NA; CDR3 length: 15; J gene: TRBJ1-1; V gene: TRBV28; CDR3 DNA: TGTGCCAGCAGTAACACAGGAACAGGGAACACTGAAGCTTTCTTT; CDR3 protein: CASSNTGTGNTEAFF
clone size: NA; D gene: NA; CDR3 length: 15; J gene: TRBJ1-2; V gene: TRBV9; CDR3 DNA: TGTGCCAGCAGCGTAGACCACAGGGCGAACTATGGCTACACCTTC; CDR3 protein: CASSVDHRANYGYTF
clone size: NA; D gene: NA; CDR3 length: 12; J gene: TRBJ1-2; V gene: TRBV5-1; CDR3 DNA: TGCGCCAGCAGCTCGTCGGTTAATGGCTACACCTTC; CDR3 protein: CASSSSVNGYTF
clone size: many; D gene: NA; CDR3 length: 14; J gene: TRBJ1-2; V gene: TRBV7-9; CDR3 DNA: TGTGCCAGCAGCCGGGGGGAGTCCGCCGTTGGCTACACCTTC; CDR3 protein: CASSRGESAVGYTF
clone size: NA; D gene: NA; CDR3 length: 15; J gene: TRBJ2-2; V gene: TRBV5-5; CDR3 DNA: TGTGCCAGCAGCTTGGTACAGGCGAACACCGGGGAGCTGTTTTTT; CDR3 protein: CASSLVQANTGELFF
clone size: NA; D gene: NA; CDR3 length: 14; J gene: TRBJ2-1; V gene: TRBV7-6; CDR3 DNA: TGTGCCAGCAGCTCGACAGTGGGGGCCAATGAGCAGTTCTTC; CDR3 protein: CASSSTVGANEQFF
clone size: NA; D gene: TRBD1; CDR3 length: 15; J gene: TRBJ2-7; V gene: TRBV15; CDR3 DNA: TGTGCCACCAGCAGACCCTCCGGGACAGGCCACGAGCAGTACTTC; CDR3 protein: CATSRPSGTGHEQYF
clone size: NA; D gene: NA; CDR3 length: 15; J gene: TRBJ2-5; V gene: TRBV30; CDR3 DNA: TGTGCCTGGATGCCCCGGGGTTGGTACCAAGAGACCCAGTACTTC; CDR3 protein: CAWMPRGWYQETQYF
clone size: NA; D gene: TRBD1; CDR3 length: 13; J gene: TRBJ1-2; V gene: TRBV28; CDR3 DNA: TGTGCCAGCAGCCGCCGGGACAGAGATGGCTACACCTTC; CDR3 protein: CASSRRDRDGYTF
clone size: NA; D gene: TRBD2; CDR3 length: 18; J gene: TRBJ2-3; V gene: TRBV18; CDR3 DNA: TGTGCCAGCTCATCCACTCCCGGACTAGCGGGGGGCACAGATACGCAGTATTTT; CDR3 protein: CASSSTPGLAGGTDTQYF
clone size: NA; D gene: TRBD1; CDR3 length: 14; J gene: TRBJ1-4; V gene: TRBV28; CDR3 DNA: TGTGCCAGCAGTTTTCGACAGGGATACGAAAAACTGTTTTTT; CDR3 protein: CASSFRQGYEKLFF
clone size: NA; D gene: NA; CDR3 length: 15; J gene: TRBJ1-2; V gene: TRBV6-5; CDR3 DNA: TGTGCCAGCAGTTACTCGGCAGGGGAGGGAAATGGCTACACCTTC; CDR3 protein: CASSYSAGEGNGYTF
clone size: NA; D gene: NA; CDR3 length: 13; J gene: TRBJ2-7; V gene: TRBV9; CDR3 DNA: TGTGCCAGCAGCGATCCTAGGGGTTACGAGCAGTACTTC; CDR3 protein: CASSDPRGYEQYF
clone size: NA; D gene: NA; CDR3 length: 15; J gene: TRBJ2-3; V gene: TRBV3-1/TRBV3-2; CDR3 DNA: TGTGCCAGCAGCCAAGTTGCGGGGGCCACAGATACGCAGTATTTT; CDR3 protein: CASSQVAGATDTQYF
clone size: NA; D gene: NA; CDR3 length: 15; J gene: TRBJ1-2; V gene: TRBV7-9; CDR3 DNA: TGTGCCAGCAGCTTAGAGCAGGGAATCCCCTATGGCTACACCTTC; CDR3 protein: CASSLEQGIPYGYTF
clone size: NA; D gene: NA; CDR3 length: 14; J gene: TRBJ1-1; V gene: TRBV19; CDR3 DNA: TGTGCCAGTAGTATAGTGACAGGGAACACTGAAGCTTTCTTT; CDR3 protein: CASSIVTGNTEAFF
clone size: NA; D gene: NA; CDR3 length: 12; J gene: TRBJ2-5; V gene: TRBV28; CDR3 DNA: TGTGCCAGCAGTCCTTTTCAAGAGACCCAGTACTTC; CDR3 protein: CASSPFQETQYF
clone size: NA; D gene: NA; CDR3 length: 15; J gene: TRBJ2-6; V gene: TRBV28; CDR3 DNA: TGTGCCAGCTTTCGTGGGGGCGCTGGGGCCAACGTCCTGACTTTC; CDR3 protein: CASFRGGAGANVLTF
clone size: NA; D gene: NA; CDR3 length: 16; J gene: TRBJ1-1; V gene: TRBV19; CDR3 DNA: TGTGCCAGTAGTATTGTGGGGGACGGGACTAAGGCTGAAGCTTTCTTT; CDR3 protein: CASSIVGDGTKAEAFF
clone size: once; D gene: NA; CDR3 length: 16; J gene: TRBJ2-7; V gene: TRBV9; CDR3 DNA: TGTGCCAGCAGCGTAGCCGTTGGGGCGCGCAACTACGAGCAGTACTTC; CDR3 protein: CASSVAVGARNYEQYF
clone size: NA; D gene: NA; CDR3 length: 13; J gene: TRBJ1-2; V gene: TRBV2; CDR3 DNA: TGTGCCAGCAGTGAAGCGCTTCGGGGAAGCTACACCTTC; CDR3 protein: CASSEALRGSYTF
clone size: NA; D gene: NA; CDR3 length: 15; J gene: TRBJ1-5; V gene: TRBV19; CDR3 DNA: TGTGCCAGTAGTGCCCGGGGACTGTCCAATCAGCCCCAGCATTTT; CDR3 protein: CASSARGLSNQPQHF
clone size: NA; D gene: TRBD2; CDR3 length: 15; J gene: TRBJ2-3; V gene: TRBV10-2; CDR3 DNA: TGCGCCAGCAGTGATCGCGGGGGGAGGGTGAATACGCAGTATTTT; CDR3 protein: CASSDRGGRVNTQYF
clone size: NA; D gene: TRBD1; CDR3 length: 13; J gene: TRBJ1-2; V gene: TRBV9; CDR3 DNA: TGTGCCAGCAGCCCAACAGGGGTCAATGGCTACACCTTC; CDR3 protein: CASSPTGVNGYTF
clone size: many; D gene: NA; CDR3 length: 13; J gene: TRBJ1-1; V gene: TRBV6-2/TRBV6-3; CDR3 DNA: TGTGCCAGCAGTTTCGGGGTCGCCACTGAAGCTTTCTTT; CDR3 protein: CASSFGVATEAFF
clone size: NA; D gene: TRBD2; CDR3 length: 12; J gene: TRBJ2-2; V gene: TRBV27; CDR3 DNA: TGTGCCAGCAGTTCGGGAGGCGGGGAGCTGTTTTTT; CDR3 protein: CASSSGGGELFF
clone size: NA; D gene: NA; CDR3 length: 15; J gene: TRBJ1-1; V gene: TRBV7-6; CDR3 DNA: TGTGCCAGCAGCGTACGGGCAGGGGTCGACACTGAAGCTTTCTTT; CDR3 protein: CASSVRAGVDTEAFF
clone size: NA; D gene: TRBD1; CDR3 length: 15; J gene: TRBJ1-5; V gene: TRBV28; CDR3 DNA: TGTGCCAGCAGTTTAGGGACAGGCGTCAATCAGCCCCAGCATTTT; CDR3 protein: CASSLGTGVNQPQHF
clone size: NA; D gene: NA; CDR3 length: 13; J gene: TRBJ1-2; V gene: TRBV5-6; CDR3 DNA: TGTGCCAGCAGCTTGGAAGGGGTACCTGGCTACACCTTC; CDR3 protein: CASSLEGVPGYTF